One sample yielded the 8 T cell receptor beta chains listed below, sequenced in a study of T cell changes during pregnancy in multiple sclerosis. The protocol was immunoSEQ multiplex PCR, while the TCRdb copy is restricted to in-frame clones and leaves out a portion. The sample shows about 68,000 clones, around 90% of them seen only once. The specimen was peripheral blood, collected in the second trimester of pregnancy. The receptors were gathered from a female donor with multiple sclerosis, enrolled in a pregnancy study.

V usage is TRBV4-3 and J usage is TRBJ1-1; D is possibly TRBD1 (5 bases). From germline, CDR1 is LGHNA and CDR2 YSLEER. The CDR3 sequence is 14 residues long. Between the trimmed V and J ends, which lost 1 base and 1 base, there was a span of 7 bases. CDR3 region: CASSQVTGNTEAFF. The CDR3 DNA reads as TGCGCCAGCAGCCAAGTCACAGGGAACACTGAAGCTTTCTTT.

This sequence joins TRBV15 and TRBJ1-2; the match to TRBD1 covers 7 bases. The CDR3 is 15 residues long. Per the germline V gene, CDR1 is LNHNV and CDR2 is YYDKDF (reference sequence). V trimming: 2 bases; J trimming: 5 bases; junction bases outside the gene matches: 8. The CDR3 region is CATSRYRQGPYGYTF. CDR3 sequence (DNA): TGTGCCACCAGCAGATATAGACAGGGACCGTATGGCTACACCTTC. The full variable domain, its missing parts supplied by reference TRBV15 and TRBJ1-2, is DAMVIQNPRYQVTQFGKPVTLSCSQTLNHNVMYWYQQKSSQAPKLLFHYYDKDFNNEADTPDNFQSRRPNTSFCFLDIRSPGLGDTAMYLCATSRYRQGPYGYTFGSGTRLTVV.

The J gene is TRBJ1-2, the V gene TRBV6-5; 9 bases align to TRBD1. The V gene's germline CDR1 is MNHEY and CDR2 SVGAGI. The CDR3 runs to 15 residues. V lost 8 bases and J lost 7; bases outside the gene matches: 14. The DNA of the CDR3 is TGTGCCAGCTCGCAAACCGGGACAGGGCCTCCTGGCTACACCTTC. This encodes CASSQTGTGPPGYTF.

This sequence joins TRBV9 and TRBJ1-3; perhaps TRBD1 as D (6 bases). Looked up from germline, CDR1 is SGDLS and CDR2 is YYNGEE. CDR3 length equals 15 residues. Trimming took 3 bases from V and 4 from J, leaving 14 bases between them. The CDR3, as DNA: TGTGCCAGCAGCGCCTATCAGGGGTCCGGAAACACCATATATTTT. This codes for CASSAYQGSGNTIYF.

The V gene is TRBV5-1, the J gene TRBJ2-7; maybe TRBD1 (6 bases). CDR1 is SGHRS, CDR2 YFSETQ, per germline. V was shortened by 0 bases and J by 2 bases, with 6 bases between the two germline ends. This CDR3 is 13 amino acids long. The CDR3 spells CASSLDRAYEQYF. The DNA for the CDR3 is TGCGCCAGCAGCTTGGACAGGGCCTACGAGCAGTACTTC.

This chain connects TRBV20-1 to TRBJ1-1; the D is unclear. CDR1 is DFQATT and CDR2 is SNEGSKA in the germline V gene (reference sequence). Trimming took off 5 bases at V and 3 bases at J, with 4 bases between the two ends. CDR3 size: 10 residues. The DNA for the CDR3 is TGCAGTGCTTATTACACTGAAGCTTTCTTT. This encodes CSAYYTEAFF.

A few counts support this clone. The rearrangement joins TRBV7-9 to TRBJ2-3; D unclear. The length of the CDR3 is 15 residues. CDR1 is SEHNR, CDR2 FQNEAQ, per germline (reference sequence). The V gene lost 5 bases and the J gene lost 5 bases, with 17 bases spanning the gap. The CDR3 DNA is TGTGCCAGCAGCCCACCGGTCCGGTATGGAGATACGCAGTATTTT. Translating it yields CASSPPVRYGDTQYF.

The gene calls are TRBV4-1 and TRBJ1-1; 7 bases match TRBD1. Germline V gene data show CDR1 as MGHRA and CDR2 as YSYEKL. Unmatched junction bases numbered 14, after V lost 3 bases and J lost 1 base. This CDR3 is built from 18 residues. The CDR3 here is CASSHEGQGVLKNTEAFF. DNA of the CDR3: TGCGCCAGCAGCCATGAAGGGCAGGGGGTCCTGAAGAACACTGAAGCTTTCTTT.